Listed here are 9 T cell receptor beta chains from one sample, sequenced in a study of blood T cells in healthy people across ages. Next came a second PCR, run for roughly 7 to 12 cycles, which used a sample-barcoded 5' primer along with a J-beta primer mix. TCRdb re-called the 5' RACE reads through MiXCR, storing one row per CDR3 protein. The data show approximately 800,000 distinct CDR3 sequences, around half seen once. Sequencing was done on a sample of blood. The source of these receptors is an elderly man in good health.

This clonotype was seen ten or more times. The genes are TRBV2 and TRBJ1-5; D ambiguous. CDR3 length equals 12 residues. The V end was cut by 4 bases, the J end by 6 bases, with 7 bases between. Per the germline V gene, CDR1 is SNHLY and CDR2 is FYNNEI. DNA for the CDR3: TGTGCCAGCAGTGCCCCCGGTCAGCCCCAGCATTTT. Its protein is CASSAPGQPQHF.

This clonotype showed up just once. The rearrangement links TRBV20-1 to TRBJ2-1; D possibly corresponds to TRBD2 (6 bases). The CDR3 loop spans 17 amino acids. CDR1 is DFQATT and CDR2 is SNEGSKA in the germline V gene (reference sequence). Trimming stripped 2 bases from V and 3 bases from J, with 20 bases between. The CDR3 spells CSARPTRDSPGYNEQFF. The DNA for the CDR3 is TGCAGTGCTAGACCAACTCGGGACTCTCCCGGCTACAATGAGCAGTTCTTC.

This clonotype came up a few times. V usage is TRBV28 and J usage is TRBJ2-3; TRBD2 matches 9 bases. Germline lookup yields CDR1 MDHEN and CDR2 SYDVKM. The junction had 9 bases not matched to a gene; V was cut back by 6 bases and J by 5 bases. The CDR3 consists of 15 residues. The CDR3: CASSPRVAGVDTQYF. Written as DNA, the CDR3 is TGTGCCAGCAGCCCCAGGGTAGCGGGAGTAGATACGCAGTATTTT. Using reference TRBV28 and TRBJ2-3 for the parts outside the CDR3, the full variable domain is DVKVTQSSRYLVKRTGEKVFLECVQDMDHENMFWYRQDPGLGLRLIYFSYDVKMKEKGDIPEGYSVSREKKERFSLILESASTNQTSMYLCASSPRVAGVDTQYFGPGTRLTVL.

The V and J genes are TRBV12-3 or TRBV12-4 and TRBJ2-1, with 8 bases lining up with TRBD2. The CDR3 is 16 residues long. J was trimmed by 0 bases and V by 7 bases; bases with no gene match: 8. DNA of the CDR3: TGTGCCAGCATGAAGAGCGGGAGTGCCTCCTACAATGAGCAGTTCTTC. This sequence encodes CASMKSGSASYNEQFF.

This clonotype appeared many times. The chain combines TRBV6-2 or TRBV6-3 with TRBJ2-1; D is unclear. V was trimmed by 8 bases and J by 9 bases, leaving 14 bases between them. The CDR3 is 12 amino acids. Per germline, CDR1 MNHEY and CDR2 SVGEGT. CDR3 sequence reads: CASESGPSEQFF. CDR3 DNA sequence: TGTGCCAGCGAAAGTGGGCCGTCTGAGCAGTTCTTC.

V is TRBV7-9 and J is TRBJ2-1; TRBD2 agrees at 7 bases. CDR1 is SEHNR, CDR2 FQNEAQ, per germline (reference sequence). The CDR3 covers 14 residues. J gave up 7 bases and V 7 bases, and 10 bases lay outside the gene matches. The CDR3 DNA reads TGTGCCAGCAACCCTCGGGGGGAGGGGAATGAGCAGTTCTTC. It encodes CASNPRGEGNEQFF.

This clonotype was detected a few times. The genes are TRBV18 and TRBJ2-1, with unresolved D. The germline CDR1 and CDR2 sequences are KGHSH and LQKENI. CDR3 length: 16 residues. V lost 3 bases and J 0 bases, leaving 12 bases between the germline ends. The CDR3 region is CASSPDTLSSYNEQFF. In nucleotides, the CDR3 is TGTGCCAGCTCACCCGACACTCTGAGCTCCTACAATGAGCAGTTCTTC.

This chain uses TRBV7-9 with TRBJ2-3; D not resolved. The germline V and J ends were trimmed by 1 base and 3 bases, with 14 bases remaining between them. The CDR3 has 16 residues. Germline V lookup: CDR1 SEHNR, CDR2 FQNEAQ (reference sequence). The chain's CDR3 is CASSLDVSYMTDTQYF. CDR3 bases: TGTGCCAGCAGCTTAGATGTGAGCTATATGACAGATACGCAGTATTTT. Using reference TRBV7-9 and TRBJ2-3 for the parts outside the CDR3, the full variable domain is DTGVSQNPRHKITKRGQNVTFRCDPISEHNRLYWYRQTLGQGPEFLTYFQNEAQLEKSRLLSDRFSAERPKGSFSTLEIQRTEQGDSAMYLCASSLDVSYMTDTQYFGPGTRLTVL.

The chain employs TRBV30 and TRBJ2-7; possible D gene TRBD1, 5 bases. The closer fit of TRBJ2-4 to the DNA end suggests the J call may be wrong. This CDR3 is 14 amino acids long. Germline assignment: CDR1 GTSNPN and CDR2 SVGIG (reference sequence). CDR3 bases: TGTGCCTGGAGTGGGGGCTCAGCCTTGAGCATTCAGTACTTC. Translated: CAWSGGSALSIQYF.